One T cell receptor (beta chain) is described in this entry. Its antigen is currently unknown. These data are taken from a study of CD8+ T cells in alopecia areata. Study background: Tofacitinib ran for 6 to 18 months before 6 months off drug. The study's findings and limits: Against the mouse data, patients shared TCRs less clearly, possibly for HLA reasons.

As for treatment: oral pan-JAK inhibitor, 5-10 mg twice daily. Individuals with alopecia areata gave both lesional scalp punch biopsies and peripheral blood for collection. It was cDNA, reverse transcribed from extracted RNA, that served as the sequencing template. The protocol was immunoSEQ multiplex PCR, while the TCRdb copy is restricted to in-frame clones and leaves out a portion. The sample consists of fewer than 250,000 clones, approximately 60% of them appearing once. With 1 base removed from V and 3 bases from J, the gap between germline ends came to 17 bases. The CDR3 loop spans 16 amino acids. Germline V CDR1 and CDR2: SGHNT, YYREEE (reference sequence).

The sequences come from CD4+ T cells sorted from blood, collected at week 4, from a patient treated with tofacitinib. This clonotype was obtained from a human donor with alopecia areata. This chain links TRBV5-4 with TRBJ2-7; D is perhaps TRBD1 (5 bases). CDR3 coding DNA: TGTGCCAGCAGCTTGATGGCGAACGCAGGGATCTACGAGCAGTACTTC. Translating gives CASSLMANAGIYEQYF. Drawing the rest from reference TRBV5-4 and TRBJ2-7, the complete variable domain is ETGVTQSPTHLIKTRGQQVTLRCSSQSGHNTVSWYQQALGQGPQFIFQYYREEENGRGNFPPRFSGLQFPNYSSELNVNALELDDSALYLCASSLMANAGIYEQYFGPGTRLTVT.